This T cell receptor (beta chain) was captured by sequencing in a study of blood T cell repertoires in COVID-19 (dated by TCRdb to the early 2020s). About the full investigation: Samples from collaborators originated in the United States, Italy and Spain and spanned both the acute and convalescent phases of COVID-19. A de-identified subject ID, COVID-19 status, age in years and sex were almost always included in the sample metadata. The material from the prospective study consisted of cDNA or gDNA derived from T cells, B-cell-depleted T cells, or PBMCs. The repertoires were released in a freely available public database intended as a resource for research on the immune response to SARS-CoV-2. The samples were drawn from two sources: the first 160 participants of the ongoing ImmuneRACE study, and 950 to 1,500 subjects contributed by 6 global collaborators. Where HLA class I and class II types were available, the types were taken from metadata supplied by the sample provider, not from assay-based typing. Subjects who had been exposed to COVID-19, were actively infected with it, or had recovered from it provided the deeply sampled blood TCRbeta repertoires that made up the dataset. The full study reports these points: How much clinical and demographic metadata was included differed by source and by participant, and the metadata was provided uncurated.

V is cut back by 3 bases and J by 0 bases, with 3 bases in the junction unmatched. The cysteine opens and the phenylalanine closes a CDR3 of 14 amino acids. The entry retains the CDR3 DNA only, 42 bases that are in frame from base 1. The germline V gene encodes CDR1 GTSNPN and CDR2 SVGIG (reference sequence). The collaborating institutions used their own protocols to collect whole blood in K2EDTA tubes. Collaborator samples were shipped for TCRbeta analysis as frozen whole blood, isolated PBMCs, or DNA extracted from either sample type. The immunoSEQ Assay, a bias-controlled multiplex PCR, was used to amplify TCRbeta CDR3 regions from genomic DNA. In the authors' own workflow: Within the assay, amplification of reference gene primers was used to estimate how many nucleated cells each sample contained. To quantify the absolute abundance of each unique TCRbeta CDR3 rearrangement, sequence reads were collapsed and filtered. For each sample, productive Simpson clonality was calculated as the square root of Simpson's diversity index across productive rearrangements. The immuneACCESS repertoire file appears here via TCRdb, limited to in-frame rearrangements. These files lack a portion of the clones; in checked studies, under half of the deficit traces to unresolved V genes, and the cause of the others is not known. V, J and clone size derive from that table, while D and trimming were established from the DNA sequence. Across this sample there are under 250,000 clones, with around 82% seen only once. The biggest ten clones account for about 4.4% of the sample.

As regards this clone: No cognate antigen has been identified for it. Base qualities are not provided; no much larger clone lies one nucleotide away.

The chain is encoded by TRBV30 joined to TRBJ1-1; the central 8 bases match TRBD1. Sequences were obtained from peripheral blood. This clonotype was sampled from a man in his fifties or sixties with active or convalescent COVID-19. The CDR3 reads CAWRVTGVNTEAFF. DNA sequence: TGTGCCTGGAGGGTGACAGGGGTGAACACTGAAGCTTTCTTT.